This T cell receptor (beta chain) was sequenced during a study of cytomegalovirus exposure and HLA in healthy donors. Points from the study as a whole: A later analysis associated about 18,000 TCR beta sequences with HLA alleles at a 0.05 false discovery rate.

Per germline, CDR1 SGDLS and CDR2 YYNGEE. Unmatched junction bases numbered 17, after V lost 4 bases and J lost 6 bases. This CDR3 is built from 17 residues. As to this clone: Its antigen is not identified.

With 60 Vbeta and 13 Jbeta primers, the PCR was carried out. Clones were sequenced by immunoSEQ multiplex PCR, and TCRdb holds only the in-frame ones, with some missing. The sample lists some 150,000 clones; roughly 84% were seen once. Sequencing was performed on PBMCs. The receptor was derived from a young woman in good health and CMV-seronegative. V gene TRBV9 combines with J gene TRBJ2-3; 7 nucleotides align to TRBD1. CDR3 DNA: TGTGCCAGCAGCCGTGGGACAGCAAACAATGGTCGGGATACGCAGTATTTT. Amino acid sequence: CASSRGTANNGRDTQYF.